In its sample, the clone carrying this TCR beta chain was seen a few times. What it binds is not known. One heparinised draw, averaging about 0.11 L, was taken per donor. This sample was taken from a study of beta chain features in type 1 diabetes. Whole-study results and caveats: Patients with type 1 diabetes carried fewer insertions and had more deletions at their VDJ junctions. These data did not resolve whether HLA type affects TCRB rearrangement. The study found moderately but significantly shorter TCRB CDR3s in all four CD4+ subsets of Type 1 diabetes patients.

Germline V gives CDR1 MNHEY, CDR2 SMNVEV (reference sequence). This CDR3 spans 14 amino acids. Trimming at V came to 6 bases and at J to 3 bases, leaving 7 bases not matched to a gene. The sequenced template was cDNA made from the entire isolated RNA. Profiled with immunoSEQ multiplex PCR; TCRdb holds only in-frame clones, not every one. This repertoire shows roughly 150,000 clones, 10% to 13% found once; its top ten account for less than 0.5%. This TCR was sampled from a man aged 25-40 years with type 1 diabetes. The rearrangement uses TRBV27 and TRBJ2-7; TRBD2 aligns across 8 bases. The sequenced sample consisted of central memory CD4+ T cells from blood. The CDR3 protein is CASSRTSRNYEQYF. The CDR3 nucleotides read TGTGCCAGCAGCCGGACTAGCCGAAACTACGAGCAGTACTTC.